The 30 T cell receptor beta chains in this list originate from one sample, sequenced in a study of cytomegalovirus exposure and HLA in healthy donors. Method: immunoSEQ multiplex PCR; TCRdb's copy keeps in-frame clones and lacks some. Of 200,000 to 250,000 clones listed, 65% to 85% are singletons. Sequenced input: PBMCs. These receptors were obtained from a woman aged 25-40 years in good health and CMV-seropositive.

This rearrangement joins TRBV28 to TRBJ2-7; D gene ambiguous. This CDR3 spans 12 amino acids. Germline assignment: CDR1 MDHEN and CDR2 SYDVKM. V lost 6 bases, J lost 2 bases, and 8 bases lay in between. The CDR3 region has the DNA TGTGCCAGCAGCCGTATACCCTACGAGCAGTACTTC. Translated, it gives CASSRIPYEQYF.

This clone has a count of ten or more. This chain links TRBV5-5 with TRBJ2-7, with TRBD1 as a possible D gene (6 bases). V lost 5 bases and J lost 2, with 8 bases in between. Germline CDR1 is SGHKS and CDR2 is YYEKEE (reference sequence). The CDR3 has 12 amino acids. CDR3 DNA sequence: TGTGCCAGCAGTCGGGACACCTACGAGCAGTACTTC. This gives the protein CASSRDTYEQYF.

This clone was recorded only once. The rearrangement joins TRBV11-3 to TRBJ1-3; no reliable D call. CDR3 length: 15 amino acids. Germline CDR1 is SGHNT and CDR2 is YENEEA. Trimming left V 0 bases short and J 0 bases short, with 6 bases between. The CDR3 DNA follows: TGTGCCAGCAGCTTAGAAACGAGCTCTGGAAACACCATATATTTT. Its translation is CASSLETSSGNTIYF.

The chain carries TRBV30 and TRBJ2-5; D unclear. Germline CDR1 is GTSNPN and CDR2 is SVGIG (reference sequence). The CDR3 runs 12 residues. Trimming took 2 bases from V and 5 from J, leaving 9 bases between them. The CDR3 coding sequence is TGTGCCTGGAGTCGGGTCAGGGAGACCCAGTACTTC. It is translated as CAWSRVRETQYF.

V gene TRBV28 combines with J gene TRBJ1-2, with D possibly matching TRBD1 (5 bases). The CDR3 is made up of 12 amino acids. Trimming took off 7 bases at V and 8 bases at J, with 14 bases between the two ends. Germline assignment: CDR1 MDHEN and CDR2 SYDVKM. The CDR3 region is CASTDGTQGYTF. The CDR3 DNA reads as TGTGCCAGCACCGATGGGACGCAGGGCTACACCTTC.

The chain links TRBV2 to TRBJ1-1; D ambiguous. Trimming left V 6 bases short and J 1 base short, with 18 bases between. Looked up from germline, CDR1 is SNHLY and CDR2 is FYNNEI. This CDR3 is 16 amino acids long. The CDR3 sequence: CASSYSGLGENTEAFF. CDR3 bases: TGTGCCAGCAGCTACAGCGGACTAGGAGAGAACACTGAAGCTTTCTTT.

The table lists this clone with a count of one. The chain links TRBV10-2 to TRBJ2-3; D is perhaps TRBD1 or TRBD2 (5 bases each). The CDR3 length is 16 residues. CDR1 WSHSY and CDR2 SAAADI come from the germline V gene. V lost 2 bases and J 4 bases, leaving 16 bases between the germline ends. This CDR3 is CASSEIGGWGPDTQYF. The CDR3 DNA follows: TGCGCCAGCAGTGAGATTGGGGGTTGGGGTCCAGATACGCAGTATTTT.

This clone was seen a few times. This chain uses TRBV13 with TRBJ1-2; D might be TRBD1 (6 bases). The CDR3 is 15 residues long. Trimming stripped 5 bases from V and 5 bases from J, with 18 bases between. The germline gives CDR1 PRHDT, CDR2 FYEKMQ (reference sequence). DNA of the CDR3: TGTGCCAGCAGCCTAATCGTCCCGGGACATTATGGCTACACCTTC. Translating gives CASSLIVPGHYGYTF.

The V call is TRBV7-6, the J call TRBJ2-1, with 8 bases aligning to TRBD1. The CDR3 is 16 residues long. Germline assignment: CDR1 SGHVS and CDR2 FNYEAQ. Unmatched junction bases numbered 10, after V lost 2 bases and J lost 7 bases. CDR3 sequence (DNA): TGTGCCAGCAGCTTACCCGGGGCAGGGGGCATGAATGAGCAGTTCTTC. Amino acid sequence: CASSLPGAGGMNEQFF.

This chain links TRBV6-6 with TRBJ1-2; weak D call: TRBD1 (6 bases). The CDR3 covers 13 residues. V shed 6 bases and J shed 6 bases, with 14 bases lying between them. The germline V gene encodes CDR1 MNHNY and CDR2 SVGAGI (reference sequence). CDR3 loop: CASSPRAGDGYTF. For the CDR3, the DNA is TGTGCCAGCAGCCCTAGGGCAGGGGATGGCTACACCTTC.

The chain recombines TRBV30 with TRBJ2-5, with D perhaps TRBD1 (6 bases). The germline V and J ends were trimmed by 2 bases and 7 bases, with 17 bases remaining between them. CDR1 is GTSNPN and CDR2 is SVGIG in the germline V gene (reference sequence). The CDR3 has 14 residues. The CDR3 sequence: CAWSTGQTQGTQYF. The DNA of the CDR3 is TGTGCCTGGAGTACCGGACAGACACAGGGGACCCAGTACTTC.

The chain links TRBV29-1 to TRBJ1-1; TRBD1 matches at 12 bases. Germline V gene data show CDR1 as SQVTM and CDR2 as ANQGSEA. The CDR3 runs to 13 residues. V lost 6 bases and J lost 1; bases outside the gene matches: 0. The CDR3 sequence: CSVGQGANTEAFF. In nucleotides, the CDR3 is TGCAGCGTGGGACAGGGGGCGAACACTGAAGCTTTCTTT.

V and J are TRBV27 and TRBJ2-1; possibly TRBD2 for D (6 bases). Germline V lookup: CDR1 MNHEY, CDR2 SMNVEV (reference sequence). This CDR3 has 14 residues. V lost 3 bases to trimming and J lost 7 bases, with 13 bases between them. CDR3 sequence: CASSFRGILNEQFF. DNA of the CDR3: TGTGCCAGCAGTTTCCGGGGGATCCTGAATGAGCAGTTCTTC.

CDR3 protein: CASTIRTGPNQPQHF. DNA for the CDR3: TGTGCCAGCACCATTCGGACGGGTCCAAATCAGCCCCAGCATTTT. This sequence joins TRBV28 and TRBJ1-5; unclear D gene. The CDR3 loop spans 15 amino acids. The germline gives CDR1 MDHEN, CDR2 SYDVKM. V gave up 7 bases and J gave up 4 bases, with 17 bases separating them.

The V gene is TRBV30, the J gene TRBJ2-7; the D gene is possibly TRBD2 (6 bases). V was pared by 3 bases and J by 3 bases, with 9 bases between. This CDR3 is built from 12 residues. Germline CDR1 reads GTSNPN; CDR2 reads SVGIG (reference sequence). The CDR3 region has the DNA TGTGCCTGGAGAAGGGGAGGCTACGAGCAGTACTTC. Its translation is CAWRRGGYEQYF.

This clone was seen only a few times. The chain carries TRBV10-3 and TRBJ2-1; 10 nucleotides align to TRBD1. Germline CDR1 and CDR2: ENHRY and SYGVKD. With 7 bases clipped from V and 6 bases from J, the junction kept 6 bases outside the gene matches. This CDR3 comprises 14 residues. CDR3 DNA: TGTGCCATCACACCGGGACAGGGGACCAATGAGCAGTTCTTC. The encoded protein is CAITPGQGTNEQFF.

The V and J genes are TRBV2 and TRBJ2-1; D remains unclear. V lost 2 bases to trimming and J lost 9 bases, with 17 bases between them. CDR1 is SNHLY and CDR2 is FYNNEI in the germline V gene. The CDR3 runs 15 residues. The chain's CDR3 is CASSEHYLTMVEQFF. Here the CDR3 DNA reads TGTGCCAGCAGTGAACATTATCTGACAATGGTTGAGCAGTTCTTC.

The rearrangement links TRBV19 to TRBJ2-2; TRBD1 agrees at 7 bases. Germline V CDR1 and CDR2: LNHDA, SQIVND (reference sequence). V dropped 6 bases and J dropped 1; count of bases not matched to a gene: 11. The length of the CDR3 is 17 residues. DNA for the CDR3: TGTGCCAGTAGGGGCCATTTAGGGGGCCTGAACACCGGGGAGCTGTTTTTT. Protein: CASRGHLGGLNTGELFF.

As for this clone: A single base separates this from a much larger clone, so it may be a read error. The chain uses TRBV5-8 and TRBJ1-2, with unresolved D. The CDR3 loop spans 12 amino acids. Per germline, CDR1 SGHTS and CDR2 YDEGEE. V lost 0 bases, J lost 4 bases, and 4 bases lay in between. The CDR3 DNA reads as TGTGCCAGCAGCTTGGGGGGCTATGGCTACACCTTC. It yields the protein CASSLGGYGYTF.

This chain links TRBV10-3 with TRBJ1-2; D unresolved. Germline V gene data show CDR1 as ENHRY and CDR2 as SYGVKD. The CDR3 length is 13 residues. V was clipped by 0 bases and J by 6 bases, with 8 bases between them. CDR3 protein: CAISESTSHGYTF. The CDR3 DNA reads TGTGCCATCAGTGAGTCGACCAGCCATGGCTACACCTTC.

CDR3 DNA sequence: TGTGCCAGCAGCCGCGGACAGAGTAATCAGCCCCAGCATTTT. Translation: CASSRGQSNQPQHF. The rearrangement uses TRBV7-2 and TRBJ1-5, with TRBD1 as a possible D gene (6 bases). Trimming left V 5 bases short and J 4 bases short, with 12 bases between. Germline V gene lookup returns CDR1 SGHTA and CDR2 FQGNSA. This CDR3 is 14 amino acids long.

Of note for this clone: A read error may produce the germline difference seen at one junction end. This chain joins TRBV11-3 and TRBJ2-3; no clear D. Germline V gives CDR1 SGHNT, CDR2 YENEEA. There are 15 residues in the CDR3. CDR3 region: CASSLGGVSRDTQYF. For the CDR3, the DNA is TGTGCCAGCAGCTTAGGGGGTGTGAGCAGAGATACGCAGTATTTT. Filled out from reference TRBV11-3 and TRBJ2-3, the complete variable domain reads EAGVVQSPRYKIIEKKQPVAFWCNPISGHNTLYWYLQNLGQGPELLIRYENEEAVDDSQLPKDRFSAERLKGVDSTLKIQPAELGDSAVYLCASSLGGVSRDTQYFGPGTRLTVL.

This clone was seen a few times. CDR3 DNA: TGTGCCAGCAGTCAAACCCCGGGACTAAACTATGGCTACACCTTC. The encoded protein is CASSQTPGLNYGYTF. This chain uses TRBV27 with TRBJ1-2, with D possibly being TRBD1 (5 bases). The CDR3 length is 15 residues. Germline CDR1 is MNHEY and CDR2 is SMNVEV (reference sequence). The V gene lost 5 bases and the J gene lost 2 bases, with 15 bases spanning the gap.

This clone was counted between two and nine times. The chain employs TRBV7-2 and TRBJ2-2; D not certain. V lost 7 bases and J 4 bases, leaving 13 bases between the germline ends. CDR1 SGHTA and CDR2 FQGNSA come from the germline V gene. This CDR3 has 14 residues. CDR3 coding DNA: TGTGCCAGCACTCCAGACTTCTCCACCGGGGAGCTGTTTTTT. Its protein product is CASTPDFSTGELFF.

The chain has TRBV19 and TRBJ1-5; D remains unclear. V shed 1 base and J shed 2 bases, with 6 bases lying between them. Germline assignment: CDR1 LNHDA and CDR2 SQIVND (reference sequence). The CDR3 is 14 amino acids. CDR3 sequence (DNA): TGTGCCAGTAGTATAGTTCAGGGCAATCAGCCCCAGCATTTT. This encodes CASSIVQGNQPQHF.

This clone was seen a few times. The J gene is TRBJ1-3, the V gene TRBV2; D not resolved. This CDR3 spans 14 amino acids. Germline V gives CDR1 SNHLY, CDR2 FYNNEI. The V end lost 11 bases, the J end lost 0 bases, and 14 bases lay between the germline ends. As DNA, the CDR3 is TGTGCCGGCCTTCGGGAGATCTCTGGAAACACCATATATTTT. This sequence encodes CAGLREISGNTIYF.

The chain recombines TRBV6-6 with TRBJ1-5, with TRBD1 matching over 10 bases. The CDR3 runs 15 residues. The ends lost 6 bases at V and 5 bases at J; junction bases unmatched: 7. CDR1 and CDR2 (germline): MNHNY, SVGAGI (reference sequence). The CDR3 sequence: CASSRTGGFDQPQHF. In DNA form, the CDR3 reads TGTGCCAGCAGCCGGACAGGGGGGTTCGATCAGCCCCAGCATTTT.

V gene TRBV30 combines with J gene TRBJ1-2; D ambiguous. Trimming shortened V by 3 bases and J by 4 bases, and 15 bases separated the two germline ends. The CDR3 length is 14 residues. The germline V gene encodes CDR1 GTSNPN and CDR2 SVGIG (reference sequence). The CDR3 DNA sequence: TGTGCCTGGAGGAAGGAGGTTGCACGCTATGGCTACACCTTC. Its translation is CAWRKEVARYGYTF. The full variable domain, rest sourced from reference TRBV30 and TRBJ1-2, is SQTIHQWPATLVQPVGSPLSLECTVEGTSNPNLYWYRQAAGRGLQLLFYSVGIGQISSEVPQNLSASRPQDRQFILSSKKLLLSDSGFYLCAWRKEVARYGYTFGSGTRLTVV.

The rearrangement uses TRBV14 and TRBJ1-2; TRBD1 matches 7 bases. Germline CDR1 and CDR2: SGHDN and FVKESK. J lost 6 bases, V lost 3 bases, and 4 bases had no gene match. This CDR3 comprises 13 residues. CDR3 nucleotides: TGTGCCAGCAGCCAGGTGACAGGGAATGGCTACACCTTC. This translates into CASSQVTGNGYTF.

The chain combines TRBV27 with TRBJ1-5; TRBD1 is a possible D gene (6 bases). CDR1 and CDR2 (germline): MNHEY, SMNVEV (reference sequence). The CDR3 has 16 amino acids. Trimming took off 2 bases at V and 0 bases at J, with 11 bases between the two ends. CDR3 sequence (DNA): TGTGCCAGCAGTTTAGCAGGGGACTATAGCAATCAGCCCCAGCATTTT. It yields the protein CASSLAGDYSNQPQHF.